Reported below is one TCR beta chain. Its target antigen remains unknown. Per-base qualities were not stored, and no clone one base away is much larger. This sample is drawn from a study of blood T cell repertoires in COVID-19 (dated by TCRdb to the early 2020s). Study-wide context: Samples from collaborators originated in the United States, Italy and Spain and spanned both the acute and convalescent phases of COVID-19. The material from the prospective study consisted of cDNA or gDNA derived from T cells, B-cell-depleted T cells, or PBMCs. Where available, HLA class I and class II types were taken from metadata supplied by the sample provider and were not determined by assay-based typing. Deeply sampled blood TCRbeta repertoires from subjects exposed to, actively infected with, or recovered from COVID-19 were included in the dataset. The repertoires were released in a freely available public database intended as a resource for research on the immune response to SARS-CoV-2. A de-identified subject ID, COVID-19 status, age in years and sex were almost always included in the sample metadata. The samples were drawn from the first 160 participants of the ongoing ImmuneRACE study and from about 1,200 subjects provided by 6 global collaborators. Study-wide findings and limitations: Clinical and demographic metadata were provided uncurated, with the amount varying by source and participant.

Participants in the prospective study were aged 18 to 89 years, lived in approximately 26 United States geographic areas, and enrolled through a virtual design. Cohort assignment in the prospective study relied on participant-reported clinical history from a screening survey and a study questionnaire. For ImmuneRACE Cohort 3, a participant was defined as recovered based on two consecutive negative NP/OP PCR tests, clearance by a healthcare professional, or resolution of symptoms. In the prospective study, whole blood, serum and a nasopharyngeal or oropharyngeal swab were collected from each participant by mobile phlebotomists. Participants in the prospective study had the option to provide additional blood draws and questionnaires over a 2-month period. Before DNA extraction, blood samples from the prospective study were shipped at room temperature or frozen. TCRbeta CDR3 regions were amplified from genomic DNA by means of the immunoSEQ Assay, a bias-controlled multiplex PCR. Per the source publication's procedure: The number of nucleated cells in each sample was estimated from the amplification of reference gene primers within the assay. To quantify the absolute abundance of each unique TCRbeta CDR3 rearrangement, sequence reads were collapsed and filtered. For each sample, productive Simpson clonality was calculated as the square root of Simpson's diversity index over productive rearrangements. Imported from immuneACCESS, the table was reduced by TCRdb to in-frame sequences with V and J called. These copies leave out some clones; in studies compared against another copy, an unresolved V gene accounts for under half, and the cause of the remainder is not known. V and J calls and clone size are copied from that table; D and trimming were computed from the DNA. This sample lists around 290,000 clones; roughly 88% were detected once. Jointly, the top ten make up 0.75% to 1% of the sample.

Including cysteine and phenylalanine, the CDR3 has 9 amino acids. Of all the DNA, just the CDR3 is kept, 27 bases in frame from base 1. This sequence was found in a woman in her thirties who had recovered from COVID-19. The sample was PBMCs or T cells enriched from blood (not recorded which). The sequence is built from TRBV21-1 and TRBJ2-1; the D call in the table, TRBD2, was not verified against the DNA. TRBV21-1 is described as a pseudogene. In nucleotides, the sequence is TGTGCCAGCCGCAATGAGCAGTTCTTC. This encodes CASRNEQFF.